This T cell receptor (beta chain) was profiled in a study of cytomegalovirus exposure and HLA in healthy donors. Study-wide context: A subsequent analysis stated that the roughly 120 validation repertoires were run on the same platform as the roughly 670 first-cohort repertoires. Study-wide findings and caveats: Reported results showed that the classifier diagnosed cytomegalovirus status with high specificity and sensitivity. Clusters of TCRs from the first cohort tended to co-occur in the 120 or so validation repertoires (as a later analysis found).

Data came from immunoSEQ multiplex PCR; TCRdb stores just in-frame clones and leaves some out. The profile shows around 170,000 clones, 88% of them singletons. Note on this clone: Its antigen is not identified.

Germline CDR1 SGHTA, CDR2 FQGNSA. The length of the CDR3 is 16 residues. V trimming: 4 bases; J trimming: 5 bases; junction bases outside the gene matches: 10. The TCR sequence derives from a man aged 18-30 years in good health and CMV-seronegative. The rearrangement uses TRBV7-2 and TRBJ2-5; TRBD2 aligns across 10 bases. The sequenced sample consisted of PBMCs. DNA of the CDR3: TGTGCCAGCAGCTCGGGAGGGCTAGCGGGGGCCGAGACCCAGTACTTC. Amino acids: CASSSGGLAGAETQYF.